This is a list of T cell receptor beta chains from one sample in a study of T cells after yellow fever vaccination. One entry per CDR3 protein, called by TCRdb with MiXCR from the 5' RACE reads. The table includes more than 450,000 distinct CDR3 sequences, 21% detected once. Sequences were derived from PBMCs, sampled roughly 20 days after the first yellow fever vaccination. Receptors were obtained from a man between 18 and 29 years old who received the YFV17D yellow fever vaccine. Both conserved end residues are part of each CDR3. The D gene is left open where the match is weak. Only part of the rows carry a size: once, few, many, or a class if the clone is expanded.

TRBV5-1	-	16	TRBJ2-3	-	TGCGCCAGCCCCTCGGAACGCAGGCGGGGAGCAGATACGCAGTATTTT	CASPSERRRGADTQYF
TRBV15	TRBD1	18	TRBJ1-4	-	TGTGCCACCAGCAGAGCAAATACGAGGGACAGCGTTAATGAAAAACTGTTTTTT	CATSRANTRDSVNEKLFF
TRBV12-3/TRBV12-4	-	16	TRBJ1-6	-	TGTGCCAGCAGGAATAACCGGGACGGAGATAATTCACCCCTCCACTTT	CASRNNRDGDNSPLHF
TRBV5-1	-	15	TRBJ2-1	few	TGCGCCAGCAGCTTGAGTGGGGAGACCTACAATGAGCAGTTCTTC	CASSLSGETYNEQFF
TRBV7-9	TRBD2	16	TRBJ2-3	-	TGTGCCAGCAGCTTCGGAGGCGGGGGGGCCGCAGATACGCAGTATTTT	CASSFGGGGAADTQYF
TRBV2	-	14	TRBJ2-7	-	TGTGCCAGCAGCGGCCAGACAGGTGCCTACGAGCAGTACTTC	CASSGQTGAYEQYF
TRBV7-9	-	11	TRBJ1-1	-	TGTGCCAGCAGCGGCACATCTGAAGCTTTCTTT	CASSGTSEAFF
TRBV10-3	-	16	TRBJ2-1	-	TGTGCCATCAGTTTACTAGAAGGGAGCTCCTACAATGAGCAGTTCTTC	CAISLLEGSSYNEQFF
TRBV7-2	TRBD1	17	TRBJ2-5	-	TGTGCCAGCAGCTTAGCGCGACAGGGGGGAAACCAAGAGACCCAGTACTTC	CASSLARQGGNQETQYF
TRBV4-3	-	16	TRBJ2-2	-	TGCGCCAGCAGCCAAGATACCAGTAGTGGCACCGGGGAGCTGTTTTTT	CASSQDTSSGTGELFF
TRBV28	-	13	TRBJ2-3	-	TGTGCCATAGGAGGGGGGGCCACAGATACGCAGTATTTT	CAIGGGATDTQYF
TRBV7-8	-	13	TRBJ2-2	-	TGTGCCAGCAGCTTCCCCCACACCGGGGAGCTGTTTTTT	CASSFPHTGELFF
TRBV11-2	TRBD1	17	TRBJ2-2	-	TGTGCCAGCAGCGTGCGACAGGGGGCCTTGAACACCGGGGAGCTGTTTTTT	CASSVRQGALNTGELFF
TRBV25-1	-	15	TRBJ1-4	-	TGTGCCAGCAGTGAGTCCTTGGACAAATTTGAAAAACTGTTTTTT	CASSESLDKFEKLFF
TRBV12-3/TRBV12-4	-	14	TRBJ1-4	-	TGTGCCAGCAGTTTAAAAGGGCTTAATGAAAAACTGTTTTTT	CASSLKGLNEKLFF
TRBV6-5	-	12	TRBJ2-5	-	TGTGCCAGCAGAGCTGGATCTGAGACCCAGTACTTC	CASRAGSETQYF
TRBV11-2	-	15	TRBJ2-5	-	TGTGCCAGCAGCTTAGCATGGGGGGTTGTGGAGACCCAGTACTTC	CASSLAWGVVETQYF
TRBV9	-	16	TRBJ2-1	-	TGTGCCAGCAGCGGTTTAGGGGCAAGCTCCTACAATGAGCAGTTCTTC	CASSGLGASSYNEQFF
TRBV29-1	-	14	TRBJ1-5	few	TGCAGCGTTCAATTCCTGAATAGCAATCAGCCCCAGCATTTT	CSVQFLNSNQPQHF
TRBV11-3	TRBD1	13	TRBJ1-1	once	TGTGCCAGCAGCTTAGCAGGGGGCTCGGACGCTTTCTTT	CASSLAGGSDAFF